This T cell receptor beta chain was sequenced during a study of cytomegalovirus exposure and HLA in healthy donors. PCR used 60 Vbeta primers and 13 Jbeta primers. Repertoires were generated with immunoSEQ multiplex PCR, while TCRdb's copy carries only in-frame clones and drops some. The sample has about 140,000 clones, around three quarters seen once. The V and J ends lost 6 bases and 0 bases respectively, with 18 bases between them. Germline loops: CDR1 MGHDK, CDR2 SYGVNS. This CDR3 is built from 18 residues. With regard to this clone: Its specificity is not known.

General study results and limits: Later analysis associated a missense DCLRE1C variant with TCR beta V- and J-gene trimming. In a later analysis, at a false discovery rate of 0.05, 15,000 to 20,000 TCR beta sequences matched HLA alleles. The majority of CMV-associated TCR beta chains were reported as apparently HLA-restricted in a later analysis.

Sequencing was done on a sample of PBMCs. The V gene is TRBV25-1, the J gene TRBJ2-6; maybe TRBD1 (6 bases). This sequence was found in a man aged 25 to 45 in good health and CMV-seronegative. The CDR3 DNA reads TGTGCCAGCAGGACAAAGACAGGAGGAAACTCTGGGGCCAACGTCCTGACTTTC. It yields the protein CASRTKTGGNSGANVLTF.